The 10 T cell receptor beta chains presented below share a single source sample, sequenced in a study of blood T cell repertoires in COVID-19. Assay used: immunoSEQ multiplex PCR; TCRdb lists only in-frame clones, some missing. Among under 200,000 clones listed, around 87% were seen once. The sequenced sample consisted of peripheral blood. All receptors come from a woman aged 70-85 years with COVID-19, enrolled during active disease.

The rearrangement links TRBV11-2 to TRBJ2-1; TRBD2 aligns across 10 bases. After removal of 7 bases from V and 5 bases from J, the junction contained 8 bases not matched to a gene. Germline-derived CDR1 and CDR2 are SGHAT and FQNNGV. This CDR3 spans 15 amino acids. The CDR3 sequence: CASIFSGGADNEQFF. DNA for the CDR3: TGTGCCAGCATCTTCAGCGGGGGGGCCGACAATGAGCAGTTCTTC. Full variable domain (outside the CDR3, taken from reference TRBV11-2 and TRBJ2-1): EAGVAQSPRYKIIEKRQSVAFWCNPISGHATLYWYQQILGQGPKLLIQFQNNGVVDDSQLPKDRFSAERLKGVDSTLKIQPAKLEDSAVYLCASIFSGGADNEQFFGPGTRLTVL.

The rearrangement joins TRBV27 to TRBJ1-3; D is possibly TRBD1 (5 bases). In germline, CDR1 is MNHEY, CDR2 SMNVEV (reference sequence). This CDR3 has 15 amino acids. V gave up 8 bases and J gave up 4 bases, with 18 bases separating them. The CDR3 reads CASRPRGVSGNTIYF. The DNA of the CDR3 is TGTGCCAGCCGTCCTCGGGGGGTATCAGGAAACACCATATATTTT.

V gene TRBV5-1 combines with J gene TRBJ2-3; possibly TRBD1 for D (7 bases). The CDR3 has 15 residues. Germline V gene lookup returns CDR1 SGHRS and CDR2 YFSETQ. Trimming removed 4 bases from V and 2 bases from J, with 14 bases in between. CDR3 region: CASSAGQNPTDTQYF. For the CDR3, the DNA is TGCGCCAGCAGCGCGGGACAGAACCCCACAGATACGCAGTATTTT.

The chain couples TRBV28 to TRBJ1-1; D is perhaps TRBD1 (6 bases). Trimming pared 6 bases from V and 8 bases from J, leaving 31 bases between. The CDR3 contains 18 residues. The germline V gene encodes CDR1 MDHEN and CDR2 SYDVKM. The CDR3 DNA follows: TGTGCCAGCAGCAGACGCCCCGACGCTACAGGGCTACAAAGGGAAGCTTTCTTT. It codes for CASSRRPDATGLQREAFF.

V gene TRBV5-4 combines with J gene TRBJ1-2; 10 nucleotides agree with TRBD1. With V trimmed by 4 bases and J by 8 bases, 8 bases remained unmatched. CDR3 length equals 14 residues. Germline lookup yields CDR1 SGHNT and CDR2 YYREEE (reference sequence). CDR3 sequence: CASSPPGQGYGYTF. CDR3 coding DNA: TGTGCCAGCAGCCCCCCGGGACAGGGGTACGGCTACACCTTC.

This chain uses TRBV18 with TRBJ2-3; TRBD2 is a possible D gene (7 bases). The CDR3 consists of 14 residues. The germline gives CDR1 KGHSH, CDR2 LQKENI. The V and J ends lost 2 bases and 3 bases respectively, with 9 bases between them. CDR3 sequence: CASSPRGGTDTQYF. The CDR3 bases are TGTGCCAGCTCACCAAGGGGGGGGACAGATACGCAGTATTTT.

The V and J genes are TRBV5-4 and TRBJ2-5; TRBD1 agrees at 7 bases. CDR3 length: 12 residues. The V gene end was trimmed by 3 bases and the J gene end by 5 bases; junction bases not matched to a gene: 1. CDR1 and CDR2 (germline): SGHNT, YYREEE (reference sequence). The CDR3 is CASSSTGETQYF. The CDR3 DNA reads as TGTGCCAGCAGCTCGACAGGGGAGACCCAGTACTTC.

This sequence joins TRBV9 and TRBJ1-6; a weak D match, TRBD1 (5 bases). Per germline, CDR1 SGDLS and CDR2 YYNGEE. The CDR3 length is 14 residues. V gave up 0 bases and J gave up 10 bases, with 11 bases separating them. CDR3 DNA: TGTGCCAGCAGCGTAGGGGGCAGGGAATCACCCCTCCACTTT. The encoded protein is CASSVGGRESPLHF.

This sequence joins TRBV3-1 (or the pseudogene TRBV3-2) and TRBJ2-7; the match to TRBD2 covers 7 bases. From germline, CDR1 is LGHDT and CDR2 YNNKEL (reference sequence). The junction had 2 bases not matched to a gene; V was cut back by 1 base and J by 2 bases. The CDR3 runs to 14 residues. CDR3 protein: CASSQAGGPYEQYF. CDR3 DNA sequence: TGTGCCAGCAGCCAAGCGGGGGGACCCTACGAGCAGTACTTC.

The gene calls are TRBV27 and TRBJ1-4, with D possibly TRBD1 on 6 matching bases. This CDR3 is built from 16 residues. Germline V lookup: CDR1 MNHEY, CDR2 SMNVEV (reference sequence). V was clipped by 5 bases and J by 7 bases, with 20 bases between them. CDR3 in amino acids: CASSPLRTARSEKLFF. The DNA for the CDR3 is TGTGCCAGCAGTCCACTCAGGACAGCACGGAGTGAAAAACTGTTTTTT.